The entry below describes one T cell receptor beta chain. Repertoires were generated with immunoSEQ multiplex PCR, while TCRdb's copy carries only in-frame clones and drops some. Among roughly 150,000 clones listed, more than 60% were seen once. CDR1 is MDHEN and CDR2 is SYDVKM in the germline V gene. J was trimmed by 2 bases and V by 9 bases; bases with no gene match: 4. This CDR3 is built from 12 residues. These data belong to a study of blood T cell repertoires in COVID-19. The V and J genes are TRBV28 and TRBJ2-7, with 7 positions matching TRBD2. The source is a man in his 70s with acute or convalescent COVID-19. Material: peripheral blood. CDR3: CASRDYPYEQYF. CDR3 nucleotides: TGTGCCAGTCGGGACTATCCCTACGAGCAGTACTTC.